This T cell receptor (beta chain) was retrieved from a study of neoadjuvant anti-PD-1 for oral cavity cancer. Study background: Around day 43, patients without progression received a fourth nivolumab dose before surgery.

As concerns this clone: Its antigen is unidentified.

Time point specified: after neoadjuvant nivolumab, at surgical resection. Blood cells were analyzed directly, without culture or expansion. Assay used: immunoSEQ multiplex PCR; TCRdb lists only in-frame clones, some missing. This table holds more than 10,000 clones, over 55% found once. V was pared by 6 bases and J by 5 bases, with 14 bases of the junction left unmatched. Germline values: CDR1 SQVTM, CDR2 ANQGSEA. This CDR3 spans 15 amino acids. Broader study findings: PBMC Gini-index clonality exceeded responders' in non-responders post-nivolumab.

This TCR was sampled from a person aged 35-79 years with oral cavity squamous cell carcinoma. The chain combines TRBV29-1 with TRBJ2-5, with TRBD1 matching over 8 bases. The source was PBMCs, collected after nivolumab (anti-PD-1) treatment. The DNA of the CDR3 is TGCAGCGTCAATATCGGGACAGGCGGGATTGAGACCCAGTACTTC. Residues: CSVNIGTGGIETQYF.